This T cell receptor beta chain is drawn from a study of cytomegalovirus exposure and HLA in healthy donors. Turning to the study itself: Early released data had about 80 million unique TCRs, all coming from HLA-typed donors. Study observations and caveats: Earlier analysis looked at TCR beta V segments, and most were productive about 87% or about 30% of the time. Some V segments, TRBV6-2 and TRBV6-3 among them, were indistinguishable and were therefore excluded.

On this clone itself: Its cognate antigen is unknown.

It was with 60 Vbeta and 13 Jbeta primers that the PCR ran. Clones were read by immunoSEQ multiplex PCR, and TCRdb kept only the in-frame ones, dropping some. The table lists roughly 93,000 clones, under 85% of them singletons. The V and J ends lost 4 bases and 4 bases respectively, with 10 bases between them. This CDR3 spans 13 amino acids. The germline CDR1 and CDR2 sequences are SGHRS and YFSETQ. The sequence was collected from a man aged 18 to 30 in good health and CMV-seropositive. The sample comprised PBMCs. V gene TRBV5-1 combines with J gene TRBJ2-3; weak D call: TRBD1 (6 bases). CDR3 in amino acids: CASSTQGSDTQYF. CDR3 nucleotides: TGCGCCAGCAGCACTCAGGGGTCAGATACGCAGTATTTT.